Each of the 6 T cell receptor beta chains below was sequenced from the same sample in a study of siplizumab effects on memory and regulatory T cells. Produced via immunoSEQ multiplex PCR; TCRdb's table is partial and in-frame only. The data show over 65,000 clones, with approximately 95% seen just once and 15% to 20% held by the top ten. The specimen sequenced was CD8+ T cells sorted from blood. These receptors all come from a human donor in good health.

This chain joins TRBV4-1 and TRBJ2-7; TRBD1 matches 9 bases. The V gene end was trimmed by 1 base and the J gene end by 5 bases; junction bases not matched to a gene: 9. This CDR3 comprises 16 residues. From germline, CDR1 is MGHRA and CDR2 YSYEKL. CDR3 region: CASSQGYRGPEDEQYF. CDR3 sequence (DNA): TGCGCCAGCAGCCAAGGATACAGGGGGCCGGAAGACGAGCAGTACTTC.

This chain uses TRBV5-6 with TRBJ2-6, with D perhaps given as TRBD1 or TRBD2 (5 bases each). Trimming pared 4 bases from V and 4 bases from J, leaving 9 bases between. Germline V gives CDR1 SGHDT, CDR2 YYEEEE. The CDR3 is 14 amino acids. This CDR3 is CASSPWGGANVLTF. The CDR3, as DNA: TGTGCCAGCAGCCCCTGGGGGGGGGCCAACGTCCTGACTTTC. The full variable domain, completed using reference TRBV5-6 and TRBJ2-6, is DAGVTQSPTHLIKTRGQQVTLRCSPKSGHDTVSWYQQALGQGPQFIFQYYEEEERQRGNFPDRFSGHQFPNYSSELNVNALLLGDSALYLCASSPWGGANVLTFGAGSRLTVL.

The V gene is TRBV11-1, the J gene TRBJ2-7; 12 bases line up with TRBD2. Trimming took 3 bases from V and 3 from J; bases not matched to a gene: 12. The germline V gene encodes CDR1 SGHAT and CDR2 FQDESV (reference sequence). There are 18 residues in the CDR3. Here the CDR3 reads CASSFILAGGPVGYEQYF. The CDR3 nucleotides read TGTGCCAGCAGCTTTATCCTAGCGGGAGGGCCCGTCGGCTACGAGCAGTACTTC.

The V and J genes are TRBV4-2 and TRBJ2-7, with D hard to call. The ends were cut back, 4 bases at V and 4 bases at J, with 11 bases in the middle. From germline, CDR1 is LGHNA and CDR2 YNFKEQ. The CDR3 extends over 13 amino acids. CDR3 sequence reads: CASSPMTTYEQYF. DNA for the CDR3: TGTGCCAGCAGCCCCATGACCACTTACGAGCAGTACTTC.

CDR3 in amino acids: CASSEQGGDEKLFF. The CDR3 DNA sequence: TGTGCCAGCAGCGAACAGGGTGGGGATGAAAAACTGTTTTTT. The V gene is TRBV9, the J gene TRBJ1-4; D may be TRBD1 (6 bases). Trimming removed 3 bases from V and 6 bases from J, with 12 bases in between. The germline V gene has CDR1 SGDLS and CDR2 YYNGEE. The CDR3 has 14 residues.

The CDR3 DNA is TGTGCCAGCAGTACTAGCGGGTTTTACGAGCAGTACTTC. Protein product: CASSTSGFYEQYF. The chain joins TRBV27 to TRBJ2-7; 9 positions match TRBD2. The CDR3 is 13 amino acids. V shed 5 bases, J shed 4 bases, and the junction held 3 bases outside the gene matches. CDR1 and CDR2 (germline): MNHEY, SMNVEV (reference sequence).